The source of this T cell receptor beta chain is a study of tumor-infiltrating lymphocytes in primary liver carcinoma (dated by TCRdb to 2015 to 2018). With respect to the entire study: Of the five patients, three men and two women aged 30 to 69 years, four had hepatocellular carcinoma and one had combined HCC and intrahepatic cholangiocarcinoma. Reproducibility between technical replicate repertoires was high, with correlation coefficients above 0.95 and mean shared-clone rates approximately 0.9. Samples yielded roughly 3.5 to 8 million productive TCRbeta reads; read depth did not differ significantly between tissue types. A total of 35 or so specimens from 5 patients went through TCRbeta repertoire sequencing, namely 25 tumor regions, 5 adjacent noncancerous liver tissues and 5 peripheral blood samples. The study combined TCRbeta repertoire sequencing, expression microarrays and whole-exome sequencing across five regions of each liver tumor, with adjacent normal tissue and blood. To link TCRbeta repertoire diversity with the local molecular phenotype, the 25 or so tumor region samples were profiled using Agilent mRNA microarrays. The tumors of the five patients were staged as T1-T3 N0M0, with maximum diameters ranging from roughly 4.2 to 10 cm.

Study-level results and caveats: Repertoire overlap was higher between tumor regions (mean approximately 36%) than tumor-adjacent (roughly 17%) or tumor-blood (14%) pairs, consistent with antigen-driven expansion. Comparison of CD4+ and CD8+ T cell repertoires was precluded by the use of bulk unsorted samples. Only the TCR beta chain was sequenced, so true repertoire diversity is likely underestimated because unpaired alpha chains were not captured. The top 250 clones made up a significantly larger repertoire fraction in tumors than in blood (p = 0.039). Just about 8-25% of top clones turned up in all five regions of a tumor, which suggests spatial heterogeneity among tumor-infiltrating T cells. With just 4 or 5 patients in the study, the authors point out that the findings should be validated in a larger study.

Notes on this clonotype: Its binding antigen is unknown. One end of the junction is discordant with germline, which a read error may explain.

Taken from cysteine to phenylalanine, the CDR3 has 18 residues. The CDR3 DNA has 54 bases and is translated from base 1. CDR1 and CDR2 (LGHNA, YSLEER) derive from the germline V gene. Without any cell sorting, total RNA and DNA were co-extracted from roughly 18-30 mg of bulk tissue using the AllPrep DNA/RNA mini kit. Between late 2015 and March 2016, about five patients in China with histopathologically diagnosed primary liver carcinoma had surgical resection. Patients had chronic HBV infection and were treatment-naive at sampling. Five spatially separated regions were sampled per tumor: superior, inferior, left-lateral and right-lateral poles, plus the tumor centre. More than 75% viable tumor cells were found by histology in every tumor sample. Fresh tumor and adjacent tissue pieces were bisected, with one half stored in RNAlater at -80 degrees C and the other half sent for histology. Starting from about 500 ng total RNA, TCRbeta-specific cDNA was produced by reverse transcription with a constant-region primer and ProtoScript II reverse transcriptase. Construction of the TCRbeta libraries relied on three nested rounds of multiplex PCR, following a slightly modified ARM-PCR procedure. Multiplex TRBV1-TRBV30 forward primers and a Cbeta reverse primer were used in the first two PCR rounds, each of which was run for approximately 9 cycles. Sample barcodes and Illumina adapters were attached in a final 25-cycle PCR using Deep VentR polymerase. Before sequencing, amplicons of 200-500 bp were purified from gel using a QIAquick gel extraction kit. The TCRbeta amplicons were sequenced with 250-bp paired-end reads on an Illumina HiSeq 2500. Turning to the authors' computational methods: To recover full CDR3 sequences, reads were quality-trimmed using Trimmomatic v0.33 and paired reads were then merged using FLASH v1.2.11. MiGEC v1.2.1b assigned V, D and J germline segments to the rearranged TCRbeta sequences. Clonotype statistics and Shannon-Wiener diversity indices were calculated with VDJtools v1.0.0. To reduce sampling bias, subsequent analyses other than the diversity analysis used only the 250 most abundant clonotypes in each sample. TCRdb handled the public reads itself, with Q25 trimming in fastp and clone calling in MiXCR, and kept productive beta chains. Rows merge per CDR3 protein into single entries with the most common DNA and genes. TCRdb, rather than the study authors, made the V and J calls. The sample table holds about 30,000 distinct CDR3 sequences, of which about 71% were seen once. 25% to 35% of the sample is taken by the ten largest.

This sequence uses TRBV4-3 and TRBJ2-7, with a tentative D gene TRBD2 over 5 matching bases. The origin of this receptor is a woman aged 25 to 39 with primary liver carcinoma and hepatitis B virus infection. Sequenced material: liver tumor tissue from sampling region 3. Interpreted using the paper, the cell subset or site label stands for: tumor region T3, left-lateral pole. The CDR3 is CTSSQAVTGCLISYEQYF. The sequenced DNA is TGCACCAGCAGCCAAGCTGTGACGGGGTGTCTCATCAGCTACGAGCAGTACTTC.